This T cell receptor (beta chain) was obtained from a study of T cell changes during pregnancy in multiple sclerosis. Clones were read by immunoSEQ multiplex PCR, and TCRdb kept only the in-frame ones, dropping some. The sample carries 30,000 to 50,000 clones, around 92% recorded once. The germline V gene encodes CDR1 SGHDT and CDR2 YYEEEE. The V gene end was trimmed by 4 bases and the J gene end by 4 bases; junction bases not matched to a gene: 3. CDR3 length: 13 amino acids. The sequencing used CD4+ T cells from peripheral blood mononuclear cells, collected in the third trimester of pregnancy. V gene TRBV5-6 combines with J gene TRBJ2-5; 8 bases are shared with TRBD2. This sequence was found in a female donor with multiple sclerosis, enrolled in a pregnancy study. The CDR3: CASSPGGVETQYF. In DNA form, the CDR3 reads TGTGCCAGCAGCCCGGGGGGGGTAGAGACCCAGTACTTC.